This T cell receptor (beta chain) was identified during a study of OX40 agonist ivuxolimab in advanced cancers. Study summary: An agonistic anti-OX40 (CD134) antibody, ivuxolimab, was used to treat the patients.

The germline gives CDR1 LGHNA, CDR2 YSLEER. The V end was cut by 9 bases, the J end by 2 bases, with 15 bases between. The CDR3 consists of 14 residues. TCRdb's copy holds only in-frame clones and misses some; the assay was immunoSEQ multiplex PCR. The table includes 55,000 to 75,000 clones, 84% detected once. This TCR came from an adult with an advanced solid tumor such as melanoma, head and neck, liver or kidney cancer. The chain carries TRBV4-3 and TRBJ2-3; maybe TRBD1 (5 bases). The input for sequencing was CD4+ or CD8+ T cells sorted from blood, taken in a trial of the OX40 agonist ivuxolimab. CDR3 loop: CASTGSSVTDTQYF. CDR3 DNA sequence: TGCGCCAGTACAGGTTCTTCTGTCACAGATACGCAGTATTTT.